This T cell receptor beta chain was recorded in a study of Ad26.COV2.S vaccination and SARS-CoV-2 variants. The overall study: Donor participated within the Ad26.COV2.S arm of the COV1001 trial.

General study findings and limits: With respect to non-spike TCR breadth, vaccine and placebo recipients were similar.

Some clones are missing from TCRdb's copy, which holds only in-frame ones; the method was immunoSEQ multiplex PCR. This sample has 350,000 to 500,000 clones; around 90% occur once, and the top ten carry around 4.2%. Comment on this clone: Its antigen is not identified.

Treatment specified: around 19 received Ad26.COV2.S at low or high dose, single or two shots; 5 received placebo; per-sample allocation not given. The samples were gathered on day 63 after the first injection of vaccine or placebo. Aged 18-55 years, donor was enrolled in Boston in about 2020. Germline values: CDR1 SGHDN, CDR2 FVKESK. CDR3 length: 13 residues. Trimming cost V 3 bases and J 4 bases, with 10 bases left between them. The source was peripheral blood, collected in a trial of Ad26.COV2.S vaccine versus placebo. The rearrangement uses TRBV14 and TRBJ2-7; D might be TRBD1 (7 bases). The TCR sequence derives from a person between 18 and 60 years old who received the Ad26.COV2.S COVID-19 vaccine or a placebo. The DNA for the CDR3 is TGTGCCAGCAGCCACGCAGGGGGGTACGAGCAGTACTTC. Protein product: CASSHAGGYEQYF.